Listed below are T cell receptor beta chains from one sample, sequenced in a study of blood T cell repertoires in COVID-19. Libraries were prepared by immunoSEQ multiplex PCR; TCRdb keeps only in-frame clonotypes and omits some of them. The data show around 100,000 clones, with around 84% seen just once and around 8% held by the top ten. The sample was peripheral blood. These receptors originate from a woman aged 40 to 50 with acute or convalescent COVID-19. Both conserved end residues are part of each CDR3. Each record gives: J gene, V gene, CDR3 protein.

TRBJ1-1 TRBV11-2 CASSHDVQTPGAFF
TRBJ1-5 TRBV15 CATSRAGNQPQHF
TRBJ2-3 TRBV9 CASSVAYRRTSTDTQYF
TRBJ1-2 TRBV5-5 CASSLAEGVGGYTF
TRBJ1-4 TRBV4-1 CASSLRLNEKLFF
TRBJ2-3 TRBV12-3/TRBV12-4 CASSLREADTQYF
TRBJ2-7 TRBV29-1 CSVEKGAGGTYEQYF
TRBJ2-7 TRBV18 CASSPDRASYEQYF
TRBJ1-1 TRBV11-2 CASSLWTGGDTEAFF
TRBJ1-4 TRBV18 CASSPPTGQREKLFF
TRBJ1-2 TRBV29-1 CSVEGQGGNYGYTF
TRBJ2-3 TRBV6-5 CASRDDRGPDTQYF
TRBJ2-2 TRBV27 CASSRGGAELFF
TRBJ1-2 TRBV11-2 CASSLAGGHLYGYTF
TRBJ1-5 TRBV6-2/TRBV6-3 CASSYRGSQPQHF
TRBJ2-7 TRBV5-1 CASSFNRGVSYEQYF
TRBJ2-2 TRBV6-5 CASSYSPGGSMRELFF
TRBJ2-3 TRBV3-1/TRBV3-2 CASSPQRGPGDTQYF
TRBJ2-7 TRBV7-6 CASSLPSGTGIAYEQYF
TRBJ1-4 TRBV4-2 CASSQDGDRGYEKLFF